Below are 5 T cell receptor beta chains sequenced from a single sample in a study of blood T cell repertoires in COVID-19. TCRdb's table, derived via immunoSEQ multiplex PCR, lists solely in-frame clones and lacks some. The data hold fewer than 300,000 clones, with roughly 86% observed a single time. The sample comprised peripheral blood. The receptors stem from a man younger than 35 with active or convalescent COVID-19.

The chain couples TRBV9 to TRBJ1-1; the D gene is possibly TRBD1 (5 bases). The V gene lost 4 bases and the J gene lost 8 bases, with 18 bases spanning the gap. This CDR3 spans 14 amino acids. Germline V gives CDR1 SGDLS, CDR2 YYNGEE. The DNA of the CDR3 is TGTGCCAGCAGCCCCCCAGATGGGGGACTCGAAGCTTTCTTT. Translation: CASSPPDGGLEAFF.

This clone is a singleton in its sample. The V and J genes are TRBV5-1 and TRBJ1-2; D is undetermined. Germline values: CDR1 SGHRS, CDR2 YFSETQ. The CDR3 consists of 11 residues. V lost 3 bases, J lost 7 bases, and 7 bases lay in between. For the CDR3, the DNA is TGCGCCAGCAGCTCCTTGTTTGGCTACACCTTC. Encoded protein: CASSSLFGYTF.

The rearrangement joins TRBV18 to TRBJ2-7; no definite D call. CDR1 KGHSH and CDR2 LQKENI come from the germline V gene. Trimming stripped 2 bases from V and 0 bases from J, with 5 bases between. The length of the CDR3 is 13 residues. For the CDR3, the DNA is TGTGCCAGCTCACCAGGTAGCTCCTACGAGCAGTACTTC. Its protein product is CASSPGSSYEQYF. The full variable domain, with the rest looked up from reference TRBV18 and TRBJ2-7, is NAGVMQNPRHLVRRRGQEARLRCSPMKGHSHVYWYRQLPEEGLKFMVYLQKENIIDESGMPKERFSAEFPKEGPSILRIQQVVRGDSAAYFCASSPGSSYEQYFGPGTRLTVT.

This clone was detected only a few times. In the same sample, other DNA sequences code for this CDR3. The chain couples TRBV6-1 to TRBJ1-6; 10 nucleotides match TRBD1. The CDR3 covers 14 residues. The germline gives CDR1 MNHNS, CDR2 SASEGT. The J segment lost 9 bases and the V segment lost 1 base, leaving 0 bases of the junction unmatched. CDR3 region: CASSEGQGASPLHF. CDR3 in DNA: TGTGCCAGCAGTGAAGGACAGGGGGCTTCACCCCTCCACTTT.

With respect to this clone: Other nucleotide sequences in the sample specify the same CDR3. The CDR3 DNA sequence: TGTGCCAGCAGTCTACAGGGCTACGAGCAGTACTTC. Its translation: CASSLQGYEQYF. This chain links TRBV12-3 or TRBV12-4 with TRBJ2-7; TRBD1 is a possible D gene (6 bases). V shed 5 bases and J shed 3 bases, with 8 bases lying between them. This CDR3 region has 12 residues.